The clone carrying this T cell receptor (beta chain) was recorded a few times. Its specificity is not known. The CDR3 extends over 15 amino acids. V lost 3 bases and J lost 3; bases outside the gene matches: 5. Germline CDR1 and CDR2: SGHRS and YFSETQ. A second PCR of roughly 7 to 11 cycles used a sample-barcoded 5' primer and a J-beta primer mix. From the 5' RACE reads, TCRdb called clonotypes with MiXCR, one entry per CDR3 protein. The sample yields 1.5 million to 2 million distinct CDR3 sequences, almost 35% seen once. The source of the sample is a study of blood T cells in healthy people across ages. Study outcomes and limitations: Diversity figures derived from one million T cells were judged to underestimate the true value. Because sorting was not performed, PBMCs prevented conclusive naive versus antigen-experienced comparison. Older age went with lower TCR beta diversity per million T cells, in a roughly linear way.

Around 10 milliliters was the volume of peripheral blood drawn from each donor. This chain links TRBV5-1 with TRBJ2-4, with 8 positions matching TRBD2. The sequenced sample was blood. This clonotype was obtained from a woman aged 30 to 39 in good health. In DNA, the CDR3 is TGCGCCAGCAGCTCGACTAGCGAATACAAAAACATTCAGTACTTC. It is translated as CASSSTSEYKNIQYF.